Listed below are T cell receptor beta chains from one sample, sequenced in a study of blood T cell repertoires in COVID-19. Only in-frame clones appear in the TCRdb table, and some are missing; sequencing was by immunoSEQ multiplex PCR. The table lists 350,000 or so clones, about 89% of them singletons. Sequences were obtained from peripheral blood. These TCRs come from a woman aged 25 to 39 with COVID-19, enrolled during active disease. CDR3s include the opening cysteine and the closing phenylalanine or tryptophan. A D gene is named only where the DNA matches it firmly. The size entry is marked missing in some rows and otherwise reads once, few, many or a size class.

CDR3nt: TGTGCCACCAGCAGGGACATCAGGGGGATAGGGCTCTCTGGGGCCAACGTCCTGACTTTC; CDR3aa: CATSRDIRGIGLSGANVLTF; v_gene: TRBV15; abundance: .; d_gene: TRBD1; j_gene: TRBJ2-6
CDR3nt: TGTGCCTGGAACGGGGACAGGTCCTACGAGCAGTACTTC; CDR3aa: CAWNGDRSYEQYF; v_gene: TRBV30; abundance: .; d_gene: TRBD1; j_gene: TRBJ2-7
CDR3nt: TGTGCCAGCAGCGACTTTGCGGGCACTGAAGCTTTCTTT; CDR3aa: CASSDFAGTEAFF; v_gene: TRBV7-3; abundance: .; d_gene: .; j_gene: TRBJ1-1
CDR3nt: TGTGCCAGTATGGACAGGGCAGCGCAGACCCAGTACTTC; CDR3aa: CASMDRAAQTQYF; v_gene: TRBV19; abundance: .; d_gene: TRBD1; j_gene: TRBJ2-5
CDR3nt: TGCGCCAGCAGTGAGTCGGGGACAGAGAGGTACGAGCAGTACTTC; CDR3aa: CASSESGTERYEQYF; v_gene: TRBV10-1; abundance: few; d_gene: TRBD1; j_gene: TRBJ2-7
CDR3nt: TGCAGCGTCCAGACAGGGGGGACTGAAGCTTTCTTT; CDR3aa: CSVQTGGTEAFF; v_gene: TRBV29-1; abundance: once; d_gene: TRBD1; j_gene: TRBJ1-1
CDR3nt: TGTGCCAGCTCACTATCGACACGATCGAACACTGAAGCTTTCTTT; CDR3aa: CASSLSTRSNTEAFF; v_gene: TRBV18; abundance: .; d_gene: .; j_gene: TRBJ1-1
CDR3nt: TGTGCCTGGAGAGGGAGCGCGCTAGGGACCCAGTACTTC; CDR3aa: CAWRGSALGTQYF; v_gene: TRBV30; abundance: .; d_gene: .; j_gene: TRBJ2-5
CDR3nt: TGTGCCAGCAGTCCGCCCTGGAGAGGAGGGAGCAATCAGCCCCAGCATTTT; CDR3aa: CASSPPWRGGSNQPQHF; v_gene: TRBV28; abundance: .; d_gene: .; j_gene: TRBJ1-5
CDR3nt: TGTGCCAGCAGCACTGGACAGGGAGGGAATTCACCCCTCCACTTT; CDR3aa: CASSTGQGGNSPLHF; v_gene: TRBV7-9; abundance: .; d_gene: TRBD1; j_gene: TRBJ1-6
CDR3nt: TGCAGTGCTAGTCAGACAGGGGATACCCAAGAGACCCAGTACTTC; CDR3aa: CSASQTGDTQETQYF; v_gene: TRBV20-1; abundance: .; d_gene: TRBD1; j_gene: TRBJ2-5
CDR3nt: TGCACCAGCAGCCAACCTCCGAGAGGGGGCGACTACAATGAGCAGTTCTTC; CDR3aa: CTSSQPPRGGDYNEQFF; v_gene: TRBV1; abundance: .; d_gene: .; j_gene: TRBJ2-1
CDR3nt: TGTGCCAGCAGCTTAGTTCTGGGGGCGGACACTGAAGCTTTCTTT; CDR3aa: CASSLVLGADTEAFF; v_gene: TRBV11-2; abundance: .; d_gene: .; j_gene: TRBJ1-1
CDR3nt: TGTGCCAGCAGCCCGGACTGGAGGTACGAGCAGTACTTC; CDR3aa: CASSPDWRYEQYF; v_gene: TRBV12-3/TRBV12-4; abundance: .; d_gene: .; j_gene: TRBJ2-7
CDR3nt: TGTGCCAGCAGTTACGCGGAGGCAGGAGGGGACACCGGGGAGCTGTTTTTT; CDR3aa: CASSYAEAGGDTGELFF; v_gene: TRBV6-2/TRBV6-3; abundance: .; d_gene: .; j_gene: TRBJ2-2
CDR3nt: TGTGCCAGCAGTGAAGGGGGCGGAGAGCAGTACTTC; CDR3aa: CASSEGGGEQYF; v_gene: TRBV2; abundance: .; d_gene: .; j_gene: TRBJ2-7
CDR3nt: TGTGCCAGCAGTTTTACAGGGGGCCTTTATAATTCACCCCTCCACTTT; CDR3aa: CASSFTGGLYNSPLHF; v_gene: TRBV28; abundance: .; d_gene: TRBD1; j_gene: TRBJ1-6
CDR3nt: TGTGCCAGCAGCTTCCAACAGGGAGTCACCGGGGAGCTGTTTTTT; CDR3aa: CASSFQQGVTGELFF; v_gene: TRBV5-4; abundance: .; d_gene: .; j_gene: TRBJ2-2
CDR3nt: TGCGCCAGCAGCCAAGTTGAGGCGGCGAACACTGAAGCTTTCTTT; CDR3aa: CASSQVEAANTEAFF; v_gene: TRBV4-1; abundance: .; d_gene: .; j_gene: TRBJ1-1
CDR3nt: TGTGCCAGCAGTTATACAGCCACGAACACTGAAGCTTTCTTT; CDR3aa: CASSYTATNTEAFF; v_gene: TRBV27; abundance: .; d_gene: .; j_gene: TRBJ1-1
CDR3nt: TGTGCCAGCAGCCCGACAGGGGTGGGAGAAGGAAACACCATATATTTT; CDR3aa: CASSPTGVGEGNTIYF; v_gene: TRBV7-9; abundance: few; d_gene: TRBD1; j_gene: TRBJ1-3
CDR3nt: TGTGCCAGCAGTCAACTCAGGGTTCGTACCGGGGAGCTGTTTTTT; CDR3aa: CASSQLRVRTGELFF; v_gene: TRBV28; abundance: .; d_gene: .; j_gene: TRBJ2-2
CDR3nt: TGTGCCAGCAGTGTAATGGGGGAGGCGGGGGAGACCCAGTACTTC; CDR3aa: CASSVMGEAGETQYF; v_gene: TRBV7-2; abundance: .; d_gene: .; j_gene: TRBJ2-5
CDR3nt: TGTGCCAGCAGCTGGGGGGGTTACGAGCAGTACTTC; CDR3aa: CASSWGGYEQYF; v_gene: TRBV5-5; abundance: .; d_gene: TRBD2; j_gene: TRBJ2-7
CDR3nt: TGTGCCAGCAGCTTGAGGGGGAATAGCAATCAGCCCCAGCATTTT; CDR3aa: CASSLRGNSNQPQHF; v_gene: TRBV11-2; abundance: .; d_gene: .; j_gene: TRBJ1-5
CDR3nt: TGTGCCAGCACTTGGACTAGCCTCACCTACGAGCAGTACTTC; CDR3aa: CASTWTSLTYEQYF; v_gene: TRBV2; abundance: .; d_gene: TRBD2; j_gene: TRBJ2-7
CDR3nt: TGTGCCAGTAGTATACTGGATTCGGGCTATGGCTACACCTTC; CDR3aa: CASSILDSGYGYTF; v_gene: TRBV19; abundance: .; d_gene: .; j_gene: TRBJ1-2
CDR3nt: TGTGCCAGCAGTCCCCGGACAAGAAGCACAGATACGCAGTATTTT; CDR3aa: CASSPRTRSTDTQYF; v_gene: TRBV27; abundance: once; d_gene: .; j_gene: TRBJ2-3
CDR3nt: TGTGCCAGCAGCGGACTAGCGGGCTCCTACAATGAGCAGTTCTTC; CDR3aa: CASSGLAGSYNEQFF; v_gene: TRBV2; abundance: .; d_gene: TRBD2; j_gene: TRBJ2-1
CDR3nt: TGTGCCAGTAGTATAGAACTCCCGGGGACGGGCGGGGTCGAGCAGTACTTC; CDR3aa: CASSIELPGTGGVEQYF; v_gene: TRBV19; abundance: .; d_gene: .; j_gene: TRBJ2-7
CDR3nt: TGTGCCAGTAGTTCGGGACAGGGCCTTGAAGCTTTCTTT; CDR3aa: CASSSGQGLEAFF; v_gene: TRBV19; abundance: .; d_gene: TRBD1; j_gene: TRBJ1-1
CDR3nt: TGCGCCAGCAGCTCTAGCGGGGAGCAGTTCTTC; CDR3aa: CASSSSGEQFF; v_gene: TRBV5-1; abundance: .; d_gene: TRBD2; j_gene: TRBJ2-1
CDR3nt: TGTGCCACCAGCAGAGATCGTTCGGTCTCCTACGAGCAGTACTTC; CDR3aa: CATSRDRSVSYEQYF; v_gene: TRBV15; abundance: .; d_gene: .; j_gene: TRBJ2-7
CDR3nt: TGTGCCTGGAGTGATCACGAGGGAGCCTATGGCTACACCTTC; CDR3aa: CAWSDHEGAYGYTF; v_gene: TRBV30; abundance: .; d_gene: .; j_gene: TRBJ1-2
CDR3nt: TGTGCCAGCAGTCCTTCCGGGACAGGGGGATTCTCCTACGAGCAGTACTTC; CDR3aa: CASSPSGTGGFSYEQYF; v_gene: TRBV25-1; abundance: once; d_gene: TRBD1; j_gene: TRBJ2-7
CDR3nt: TGCAGCGTTGTGCCGGGGGGTCGCTACAATGAGCAGTTCTTC; CDR3aa: CSVVPGGRYNEQFF; v_gene: TRBV29-1; abundance: .; d_gene: TRBD2; j_gene: TRBJ2-1
CDR3nt: TGTGCCAGCAGCACGGGACAGTGGAGGGCCTACGAGCAGTACTTC; CDR3aa: CASSTGQWRAYEQYF; v_gene: TRBV28; abundance: .; d_gene: .; j_gene: TRBJ2-7
CDR3nt: TGTGCCAGCAGCCCGGTCCGGAACACTGAAGCTTTCTTT; CDR3aa: CASSPVRNTEAFF; v_gene: TRBV28; abundance: .; d_gene: .; j_gene: TRBJ1-1
CDR3nt: TGCGCCAGCAGCCAAGGGACAGGCGGCAATCAGCCCCAGCATTTT; CDR3aa: CASSQGTGGNQPQHF; v_gene: TRBV5-1; abundance: .; d_gene: TRBD1; j_gene: TRBJ1-5
CDR3nt: TGTGCCACCAGCAGAGCGAGTGCGGCCCAGGAGACCCAGTACTTC; CDR3aa: CATSRASAAQETQYF; v_gene: TRBV15; abundance: .; d_gene: .; j_gene: TRBJ2-5
CDR3nt: TGCGCCAGCAGTCAATCCGCCAACCAGGGGAACAATGAAGCTTTCTTT; CDR3aa: CASSQSANQGNNEAFF; v_gene: TRBV23-1; abundance: .; d_gene: .; j_gene: TRBJ1-1
CDR3nt: TGCGCCAGCAGGGGACAGGGCGCGGGGACAGATACGCAGTATTTT; CDR3aa: CASRGQGAGTDTQYF; v_gene: TRBV23-1; abundance: .; d_gene: TRBD1; j_gene: TRBJ2-3
CDR3nt: TGTGCCAGCAGTTACTCGAGTAGGGGATTGAACTATGGCTACACCTTC; CDR3aa: CASSYSSRGLNYGYTF; v_gene: TRBV6-5; abundance: once; d_gene: .; j_gene: TRBJ1-2
CDR3nt: TGTGCCAGCAGCTCGACTAGCGGGTCCTTAAGCTCCTACAATGAGCAGTTCTTC; CDR3aa: CASSSTSGSLSSYNEQFF; v_gene: TRBV7-9; abundance: .; d_gene: TRBD2; j_gene: TRBJ2-1
CDR3nt: TGTGCCACCAGTGATTTGGAGGGAACCGGGGAGCTGTTTTTT; CDR3aa: CATSDLEGTGELFF; v_gene: TRBV24-1; abundance: .; d_gene: .; j_gene: TRBJ2-2
CDR3nt: TGTGCCAGCTCACCACGGACAACGCAAGAGACCCAGTACTTC; CDR3aa: CASSPRTTQETQYF; v_gene: TRBV18; abundance: .; d_gene: .; j_gene: TRBJ2-5
CDR3nt: TGTGCCAGCAGCTTAAGCGGGAGCTCCTACGAGCAGTACTTC; CDR3aa: CASSLSGSSYEQYF; v_gene: TRBV13; abundance: .; d_gene: TRBD2; j_gene: TRBJ2-7
CDR3nt: TGTGCCACCAGTGCCCTTGGGCCGGGCACAGATACGCAGTATTTT; CDR3aa: CATSALGPGTDTQYF; v_gene: TRBV24-1; abundance: once; d_gene: .; j_gene: TRBJ2-3